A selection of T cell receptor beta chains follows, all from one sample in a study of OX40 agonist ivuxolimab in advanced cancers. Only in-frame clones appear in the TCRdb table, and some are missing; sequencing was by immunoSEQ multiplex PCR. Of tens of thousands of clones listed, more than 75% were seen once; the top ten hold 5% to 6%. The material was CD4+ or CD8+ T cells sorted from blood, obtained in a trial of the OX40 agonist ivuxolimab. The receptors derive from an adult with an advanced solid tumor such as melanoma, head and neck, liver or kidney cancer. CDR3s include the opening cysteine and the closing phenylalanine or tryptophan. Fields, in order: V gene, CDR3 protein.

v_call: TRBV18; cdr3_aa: CASSRSGTGGPLGGYTF
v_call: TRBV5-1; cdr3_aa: CASSLAAAVGNTIYF
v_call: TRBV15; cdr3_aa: CATSRDQGREETQYF
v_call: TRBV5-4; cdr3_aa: CASSQDLVSYNEQFF
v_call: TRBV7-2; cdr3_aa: CASSLEVPNYGYTF
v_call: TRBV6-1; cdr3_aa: CASSLLRQGVYGYTF
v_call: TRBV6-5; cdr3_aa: CASTRAVTNYGYTF
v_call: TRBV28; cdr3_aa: CASSLGVMRRGDQPQHF
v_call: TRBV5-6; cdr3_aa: CASSWGGWNTGELFF
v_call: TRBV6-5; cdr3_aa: CASMKDWGETQYF
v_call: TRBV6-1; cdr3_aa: CASSLFRQLNTEAFF
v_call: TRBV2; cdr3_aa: CASSEVGLASTDTQYF
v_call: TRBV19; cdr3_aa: CASRSGGRAPHEQFF
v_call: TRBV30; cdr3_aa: CAWSVQFQRAVF
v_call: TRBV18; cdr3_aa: CASSTFAKGLWAEAFF
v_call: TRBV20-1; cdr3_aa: CSARINTQYF
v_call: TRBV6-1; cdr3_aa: CASSEMTQYF
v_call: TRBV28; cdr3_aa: CASTKQGRSEQYF
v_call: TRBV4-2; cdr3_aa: CASSQDGGAGEAQHF
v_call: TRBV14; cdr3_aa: CASSKGSAFRAYDYYNEQFF
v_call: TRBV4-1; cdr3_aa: CASSSSGTGNTGELFF
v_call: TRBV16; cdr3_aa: CASSQSRSYEQYF
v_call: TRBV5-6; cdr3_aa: CASSFGQGNTEAFF
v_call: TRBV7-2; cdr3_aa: CASSPGLKTEAFF
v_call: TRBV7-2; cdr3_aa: CASSRTPTDSLSYEQYF
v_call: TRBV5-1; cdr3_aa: CATKSTGGSTGELFF
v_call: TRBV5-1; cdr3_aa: CASSLHPGWEAFF
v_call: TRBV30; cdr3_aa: CAWVDSGPNTGELFF
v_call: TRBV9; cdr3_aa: CASSAWTGVEGNTIYF
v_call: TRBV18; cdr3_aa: CASSLGTGANYEQYF
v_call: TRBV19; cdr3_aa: CASSMQTFLNEQFF
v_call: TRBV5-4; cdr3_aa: CASTGVSTEAFF
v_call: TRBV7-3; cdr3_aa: CASSTTGAPNTEAFF
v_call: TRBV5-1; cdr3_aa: CASSLEAIQETQYF
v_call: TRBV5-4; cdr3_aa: CASSLDSTDTQYF
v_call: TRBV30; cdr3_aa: CAWSRGTLNEQFF
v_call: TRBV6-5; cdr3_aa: CASSYSHQITDTQYF
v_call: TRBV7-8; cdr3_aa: CASSFTLVNSSLRFQYF
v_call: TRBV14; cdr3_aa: CASSPGLGKNEQFF
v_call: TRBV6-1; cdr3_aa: CASREVGRYYSNQPQHF
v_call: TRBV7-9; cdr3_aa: CASSLAGAMTGGGYTF
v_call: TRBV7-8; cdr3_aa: CASTRDRGANSPLHF
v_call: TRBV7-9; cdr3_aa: CASSLAPSTYNEQFF
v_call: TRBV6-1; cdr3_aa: CASSDRGTDPNQPQHF